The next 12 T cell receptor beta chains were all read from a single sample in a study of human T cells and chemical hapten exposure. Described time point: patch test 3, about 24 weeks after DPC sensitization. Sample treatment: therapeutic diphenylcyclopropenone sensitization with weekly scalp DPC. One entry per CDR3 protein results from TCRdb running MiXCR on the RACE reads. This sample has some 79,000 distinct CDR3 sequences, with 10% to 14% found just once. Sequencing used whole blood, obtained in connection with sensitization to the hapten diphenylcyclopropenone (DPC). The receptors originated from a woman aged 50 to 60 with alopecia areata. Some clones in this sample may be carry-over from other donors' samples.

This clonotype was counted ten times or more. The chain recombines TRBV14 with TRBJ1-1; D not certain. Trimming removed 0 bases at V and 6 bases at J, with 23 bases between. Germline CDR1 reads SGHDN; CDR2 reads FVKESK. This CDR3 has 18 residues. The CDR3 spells CASSQDLFGKTIHAEAFF. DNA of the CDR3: TGTGCCAGCAGCCAAGATTTGTTCGGGAAAACGATACACGCTGAAGCTTTCTTT.

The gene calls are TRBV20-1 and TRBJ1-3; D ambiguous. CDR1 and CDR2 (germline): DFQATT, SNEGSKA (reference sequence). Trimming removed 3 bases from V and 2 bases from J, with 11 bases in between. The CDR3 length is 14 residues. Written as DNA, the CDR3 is TGCAGTGCTAGGCCTCCCGAGGCTGGAAACACCATATATTTT. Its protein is CSARPPEAGNTIYF.

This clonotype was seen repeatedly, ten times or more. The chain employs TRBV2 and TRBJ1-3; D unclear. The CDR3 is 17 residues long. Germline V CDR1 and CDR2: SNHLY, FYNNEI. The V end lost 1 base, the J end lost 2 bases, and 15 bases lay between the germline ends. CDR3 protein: CASSEVGLQAAGNTIYF. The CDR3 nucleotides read TGTGCCAGCAGTGAAGTAGGTCTTCAAGCGGCTGGAAACACCATATATTTT.

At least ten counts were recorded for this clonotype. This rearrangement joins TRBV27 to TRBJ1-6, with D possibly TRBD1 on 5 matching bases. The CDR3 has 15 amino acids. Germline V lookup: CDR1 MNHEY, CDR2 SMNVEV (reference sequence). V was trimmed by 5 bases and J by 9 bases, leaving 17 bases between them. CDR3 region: CASSGTGGDGSPLHF. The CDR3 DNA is TGTGCCAGCAGTGGGACGGGAGGGGATGGTTCACCCCTCCACTTT.

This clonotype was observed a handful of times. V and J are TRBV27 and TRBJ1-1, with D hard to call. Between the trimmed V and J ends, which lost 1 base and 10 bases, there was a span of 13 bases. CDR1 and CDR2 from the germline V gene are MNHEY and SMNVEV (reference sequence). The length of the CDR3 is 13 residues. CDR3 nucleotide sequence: TGTGCCAGCAGTTTATGGGCCAGGTCGGGAGCTTTCTTT. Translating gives CASSLWARSGAFF.

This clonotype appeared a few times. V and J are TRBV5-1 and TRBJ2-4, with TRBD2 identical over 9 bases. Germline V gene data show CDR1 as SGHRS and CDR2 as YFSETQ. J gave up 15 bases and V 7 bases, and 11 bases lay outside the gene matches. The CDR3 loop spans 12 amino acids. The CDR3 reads CASSPGSGRWYF. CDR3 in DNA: TGCGCCAGCTCCCCCGGTAGCGGGAGATGGTACTTC. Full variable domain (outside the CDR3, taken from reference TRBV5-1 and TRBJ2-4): KAGVTQTPRYLIKTRGQQVTLSCSPISGHRSVSWYQQTPGQGLQFLFEYFSETQRNKGNFPGRFSGRQFSNSRSEMNVSTLELGDSALYLCASSPGSGRWYFGAGTRLSVL.

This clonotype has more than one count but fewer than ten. The CDR3 region is CASSTSGRENNEQFF. Here the CDR3 DNA reads TGTGCCAGCTCCACCAGTGGCAGGGAGAACAATGAGCAGTTCTTC. The rearrangement uses TRBV18 and TRBJ2-1, with D tentatively TRBD1 or TRBD2 (5 bases each). The CDR3 consists of 15 residues. Deletions cut 6 bases from V and 5 bases from J, with 17 bases between. Germline assignment: CDR1 KGHSH and CDR2 LQKENI.

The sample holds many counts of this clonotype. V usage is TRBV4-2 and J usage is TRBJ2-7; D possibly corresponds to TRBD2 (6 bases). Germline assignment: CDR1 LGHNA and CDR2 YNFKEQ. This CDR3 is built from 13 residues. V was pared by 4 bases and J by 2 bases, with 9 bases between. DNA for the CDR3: TGTGCCAGCAGCCGGGGGGAGGCCTACGAGCAGTACTTC. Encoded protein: CASSRGEAYEQYF.

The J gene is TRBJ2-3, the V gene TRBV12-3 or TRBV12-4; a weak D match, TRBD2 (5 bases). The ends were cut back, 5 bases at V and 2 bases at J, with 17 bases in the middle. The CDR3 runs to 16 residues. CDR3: CASSPGLLGITDTQYF. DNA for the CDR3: TGTGCCAGCAGTCCGGGCCTCCTCGGGATCACAGATACGCAGTATTTT.

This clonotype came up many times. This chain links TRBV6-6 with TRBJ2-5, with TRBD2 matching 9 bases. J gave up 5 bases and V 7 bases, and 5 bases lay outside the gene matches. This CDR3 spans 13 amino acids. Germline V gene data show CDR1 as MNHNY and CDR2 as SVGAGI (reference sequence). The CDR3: CASISGGLETQYF. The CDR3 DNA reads TGTGCCAGCATAAGCGGGGGGCTGGAGACCCAGTACTTC.

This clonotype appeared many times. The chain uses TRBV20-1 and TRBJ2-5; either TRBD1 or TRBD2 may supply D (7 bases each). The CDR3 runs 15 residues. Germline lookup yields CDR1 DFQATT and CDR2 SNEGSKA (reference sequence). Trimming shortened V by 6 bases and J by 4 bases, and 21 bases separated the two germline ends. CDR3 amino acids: CSARGGGSWSETQYF. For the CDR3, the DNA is TGCAGTGCCAGGGGGGGCGGGAGTTGGTCAGAGACCCAGTACTTC.

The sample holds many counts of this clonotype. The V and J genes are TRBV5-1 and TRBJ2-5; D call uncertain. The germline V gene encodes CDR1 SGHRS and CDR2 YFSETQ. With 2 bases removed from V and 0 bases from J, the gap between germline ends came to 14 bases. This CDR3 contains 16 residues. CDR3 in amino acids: CASSFNGPRYQETQYF. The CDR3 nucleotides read TGCGCCAGCAGCTTTAATGGGCCTCGGTACCAAGAGACCCAGTACTTC.